This T cell receptor (beta chain) was sequenced during a study of lymphopenia after photon versus proton radiotherapy (dated by TCRdb to the late 2010s). A note on the overall study: Photon and proton radiation therapy were compared by the study for their immunological effects in patients with gastrointestinal tumors who developed high-grade lymphopenia. The cohort comprised roughly 20 patients with gastrointestinal tumors who received either photon or proton therapy and then developed lymphopenia. The goal of the study was to describe how the two radiation modalities differ in their effects on the immune system. Broad study findings and their caveats: After the lymphocyte count nadir, repertoires from photon-treated patients showed oligoclonal expansion, particularly of CD8+ Temra cells, and this expansion drove the decline in diversity. Among patients across the cohort who died, overall survival time showed an inverse correlation with a larger post-nadir drop in TCR diversity. During treatment, patients who received proton therapy stayed relatively stable, whereas patients who received photon therapy lost naive T cells and TCR diversity and gained effector/memory populations. The survival association was assessed only in patients who died, and better survival with proton therapy was presented by the authors as a possibility rather than a demonstrated result.

V and J are truncated by 8 bases and 0 bases respectively, leaving an intervening sequence of 13 bases. From the cysteine through the phenylalanine, the CDR3 covers 14 amino acids. CDR3 DNA only is kept here, 42 bases in frame from base 1. CDR1 and CDR2 were assigned from the germline V gene as MDHEN and SYDVKM. A single count supports this clone. Its antigen is still unknown. No base-level quality is on record; no much larger clone is a single base apart. Library generation was performed with the immunoSEQ multiplex PCR assay. Deep sequencing of rearranged TCR beta loci, alongside multiparametric flow cytometry, was used to profile T cell repertoires. The immuneACCESS repertoire file appears here via TCRdb, limited to in-frame rearrangements. These files lack a portion of the clones; in checked studies, under half of the deficit traces to unresolved V genes, and the cause of the others is not known. A total of 150,000 to 200,000 clones appear in this sample, approximately 90% of them only once. The biggest ten clones account for around 4.6% of the sample.

This TCR came from a man aged 50-59 years with gastric cancer. The sample consisted of peripheral blood, taken from a patient treated with photon-based radiotherapy. The sequence is built from TRBV28 and TRBJ2-5; no confident D gene assignment can be made. CDR3 sequence: CASGLTGNQETQYF. The nucleotides are TGTGCCAGCGGTCTCACGGGCAACCAAGAGACCCAGTACTTC.